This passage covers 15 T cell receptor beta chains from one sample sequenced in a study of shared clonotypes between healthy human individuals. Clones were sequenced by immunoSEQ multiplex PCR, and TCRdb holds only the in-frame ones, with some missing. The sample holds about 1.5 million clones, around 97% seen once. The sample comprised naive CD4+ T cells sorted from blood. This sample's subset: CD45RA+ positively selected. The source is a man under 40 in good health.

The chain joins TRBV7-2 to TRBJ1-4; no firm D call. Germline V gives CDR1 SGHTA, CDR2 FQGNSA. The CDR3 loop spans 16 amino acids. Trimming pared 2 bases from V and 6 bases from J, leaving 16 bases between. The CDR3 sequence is CASSLRLLSRDEKLFF. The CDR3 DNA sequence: TGTGCCAGCAGCTTAAGACTCCTCTCGAGGGATGAAAAACTGTTTTTT.

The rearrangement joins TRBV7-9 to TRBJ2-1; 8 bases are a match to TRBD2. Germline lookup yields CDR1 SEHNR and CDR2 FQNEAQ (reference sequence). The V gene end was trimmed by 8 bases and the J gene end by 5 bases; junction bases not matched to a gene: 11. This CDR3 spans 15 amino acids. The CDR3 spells CASGPLAGRDNEQFF. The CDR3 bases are TGTGCCAGCGGTCCTTTAGCGGGACGGGACAATGAGCAGTTCTTC.

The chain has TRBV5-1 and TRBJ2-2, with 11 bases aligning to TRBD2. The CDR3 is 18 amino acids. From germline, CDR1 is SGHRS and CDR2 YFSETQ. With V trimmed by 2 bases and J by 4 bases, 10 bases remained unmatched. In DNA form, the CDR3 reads TGCGCCAGCAGCTTTGGGACTAGCGGCTCCGGCCGCACCGGGGAGCTGTTTTTT. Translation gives CASSFGTSGSGRTGELFF.

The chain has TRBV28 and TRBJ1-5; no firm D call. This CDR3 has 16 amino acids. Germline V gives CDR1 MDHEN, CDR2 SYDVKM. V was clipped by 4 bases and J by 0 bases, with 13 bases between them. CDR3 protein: CASSSYKAYSNQPQHF. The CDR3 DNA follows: TGTGCCAGCAGTTCCTACAAGGCGTATAGCAATCAGCCCCAGCATTTT.

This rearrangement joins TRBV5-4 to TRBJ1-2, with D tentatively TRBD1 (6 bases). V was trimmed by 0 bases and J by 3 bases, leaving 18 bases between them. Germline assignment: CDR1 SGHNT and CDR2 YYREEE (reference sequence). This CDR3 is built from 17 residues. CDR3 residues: CASSLEATGSSHYGYTF. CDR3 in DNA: TGTGCCAGCAGCTTGGAGGCTACAGGGTCTTCTCACTATGGCTACACCTTC.

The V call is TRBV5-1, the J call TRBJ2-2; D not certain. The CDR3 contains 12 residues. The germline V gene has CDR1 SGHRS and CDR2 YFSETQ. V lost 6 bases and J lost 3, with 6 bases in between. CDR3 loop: CASTEYTGELFF. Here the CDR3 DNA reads TGCGCCAGCACCGAGTACACCGGGGAGCTGTTTTTT.

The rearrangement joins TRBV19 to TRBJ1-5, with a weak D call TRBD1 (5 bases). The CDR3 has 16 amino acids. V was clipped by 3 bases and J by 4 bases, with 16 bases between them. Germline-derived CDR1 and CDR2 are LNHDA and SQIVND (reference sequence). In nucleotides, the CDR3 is TGTGCCAGTAGTATGCCTCGCAAGACAGTAAATCAGCCCCAGCATTTT. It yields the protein CASSMPRKTVNQPQHF.

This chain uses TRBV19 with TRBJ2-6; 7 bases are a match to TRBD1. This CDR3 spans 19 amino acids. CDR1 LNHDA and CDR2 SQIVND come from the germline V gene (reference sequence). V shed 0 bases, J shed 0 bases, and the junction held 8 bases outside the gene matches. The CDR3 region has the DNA TGTGCCAGTAGTATAGACGCCGGGACAGTTAACTCTGGGGCCAACGTCCTGACTTTC. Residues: CASSIDAGTVNSGANVLTF.

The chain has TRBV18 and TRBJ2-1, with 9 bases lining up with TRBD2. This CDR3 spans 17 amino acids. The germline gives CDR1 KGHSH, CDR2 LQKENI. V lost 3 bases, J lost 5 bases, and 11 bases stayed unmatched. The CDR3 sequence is CASSPLAGLAGNNEQFF. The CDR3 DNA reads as TGTGCCAGCTCACCTTTAGCGGGACTAGCAGGGAACAATGAGCAGTTCTTC.

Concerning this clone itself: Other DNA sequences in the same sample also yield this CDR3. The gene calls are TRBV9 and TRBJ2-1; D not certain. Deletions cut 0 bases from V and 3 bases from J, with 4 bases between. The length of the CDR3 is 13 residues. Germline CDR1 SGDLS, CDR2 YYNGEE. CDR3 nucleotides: TGTGCCAGCAGCGTAGGAAACTACAATGAGCAGTTCTTC. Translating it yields CASSVGNYNEQFF.

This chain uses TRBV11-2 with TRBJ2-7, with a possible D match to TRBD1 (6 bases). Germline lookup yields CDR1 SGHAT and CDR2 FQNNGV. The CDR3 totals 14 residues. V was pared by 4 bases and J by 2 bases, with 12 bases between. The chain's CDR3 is CASSSTWTAYEQYF. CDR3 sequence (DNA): TGTGCCAGCAGCTCAACCTGGACAGCCTACGAGCAGTACTTC.

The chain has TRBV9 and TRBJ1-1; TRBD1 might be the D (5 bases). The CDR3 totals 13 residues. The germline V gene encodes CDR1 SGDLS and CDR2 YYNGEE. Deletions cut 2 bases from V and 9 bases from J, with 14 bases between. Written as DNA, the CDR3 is TGTGCCAGCAGCGTTTATGGGGGAGAGAAAGCTTTCTTT. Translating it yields CASSVYGGEKAFF.

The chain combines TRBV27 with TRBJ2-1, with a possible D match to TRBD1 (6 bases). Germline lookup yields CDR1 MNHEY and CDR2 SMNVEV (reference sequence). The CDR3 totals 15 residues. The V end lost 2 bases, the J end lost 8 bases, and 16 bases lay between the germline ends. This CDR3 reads CASSLGRQDGHEQFF. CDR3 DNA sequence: TGTGCCAGCAGTTTAGGGCGACAGGACGGGCATGAGCAGTTCTTC.

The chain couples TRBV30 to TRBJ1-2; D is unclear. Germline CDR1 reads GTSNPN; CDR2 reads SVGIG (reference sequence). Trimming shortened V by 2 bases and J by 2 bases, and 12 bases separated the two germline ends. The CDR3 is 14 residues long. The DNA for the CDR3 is TGTGCCTGGAGTCCCTCGGGGTTCAACTATGGCTACACCTTC. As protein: CAWSPSGFNYGYTF. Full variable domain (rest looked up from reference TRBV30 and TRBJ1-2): SQTIHQWPATLVQPVGSPLSLECTVEGTSNPNLYWYRQAAGRGLQLLFYSVGIGQISSEVPQNLSASRPQDRQFILSSKKLLLSDSGFYLCAWSPSGFNYGYTFGSGTRLTVV.

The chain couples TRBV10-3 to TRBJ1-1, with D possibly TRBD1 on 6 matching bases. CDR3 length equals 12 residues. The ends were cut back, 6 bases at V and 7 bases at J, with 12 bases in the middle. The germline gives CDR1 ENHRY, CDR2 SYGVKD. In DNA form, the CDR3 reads TGTGCCATCAGCGGAGGGGGTAGTGAAGCTTTCTTT. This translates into CAISGGGSEAFF.